This TCR beta chain derives from a study of T cells in Graves' hyperthyroidism and ophthalmopathy (dated 2019 in TCRdb). Regarding the study in general: Peripheral blood samples were taken at initial diagnosis, before any treatment was given. TCR V-J signatures able to tell the groups apart were searched for in a discovery cohort of 100 patients, of whom more than 40 had Graves' ophthalmopathy and 55 to 60 had stable Graves' hyperthyroidism. An independent validation cohort of under 20 hyperthyroidism patients and roughly 16 patients who later progressed to ophthalmopathy tested prospective prediction of ophthalmopathy. The 75 to 100 discovery patients were divided at random into training and test sets in a 7:3 ratio. Thyroid tissue and blood T-cell repertoires from about six Graves' hyperthyroidism patients were also compared in the study. Following sampling, methimazole starting at 30 mg daily was given to hyperthyroidism patients, and high-dose intravenous methylprednisolone was given to ophthalmopathy patients. The paper describes TCR Vbeta CDR3 sequencing of 120 to 150 peripheral blood samples, made up of around 41 ophthalmopathy patients, 70 to 75 hyperthyroidism patients and around 17 progressor patients.

Amplification of TCR beta CDR3 regions was carried out from RNA transcripts. The first round of RT-PCR for the TCR CDR3 was performed with the HTBI primer set and the Qiagen OneStep RT-PCR kit. Libraries were constructed in a second round of multiplex PCR, after which size selection and purification were carried out. Libraries were sequenced paired-end with 100 bp reads on an Illumina HiSeq2000. The published analysis was carried out like this. SOAPnuke was used to process the raw data, with reads discarded if the reads contained adapters or uncalled bases, had a mean Phred below 15, or lacked an exact constant-primer or identifier match. High-quality paired reads were merged with COPE v1.2.5, and unique nucleotide sequences were defined as clonotypes. MiTCR v1.1 was used to align clonotypes to the IMGT TRBV, TRBD and TRBJ reference segments. The analysis included only V-J combinations with a frequency above 0.0001, which together covered more than 98% of the repertoires. A TCS score was defined as the ratio between F50 (clonal expansion) and ExV (chaos), using BLOSUM62-based TCRdist between CDR3 peptides within each V-J. Welch's t-statistics and random forest reduced around 510 V-J features to roughly 13, which were used in a naive Bayes classifier (R e1071). Thyroid-blood repertoire similarity was quantified with the Morisita-Horn index. TCRdb trimmed public reads at Q25 via fastp, called clones via MiXCR and kept in-frame beta chains. All rows with the same CDR3 protein become a single entry with the most common DNA and genes. The V and J calls here are based on TCRdb, not the publication. The sample table shows 640,000 or so distinct CDR3 sequences, and roughly 14% are seen once. Of the sample, roughly 4.3% falls within the top ten clones.

V is cut by 5 bases and J by 11 bases, and the space between the germline ends is 10 bases. Inclusive of the bounding cysteine and phenylalanine, the CDR3 is 11 residues long. Only CDR3 DNA is held: 33 bases, read in frame from base 1. What the research found in general, with its limitations: During validation, the model predicted progression to ophthalmopathy a median of approximately 6 months ahead of onset, with 70.59% sensitivity and about 72% specificity. No statistical method was used to fix the sample size in advance, and group allocation was not hidden from the investigators. A model built on a 13 V-J signature distinguished ophthalmopathy from stable hyperthyroidism, reaching around 88% sensitivity and about 81% specificity in cross-validation and 80%/75% in testing. Most expanded thyroid clonotypes (frequency above 0.001) were also found in blood, which suggests that blood repertoires may mirror thyroid immune responses.

Ophthalmopathy patients had moderately to severely active disease, with a Clinical Activity Score of 3 or more, a NOSPECS grade of 4 or more, and a disease duration of less than 3 months. Any patient with an uncontrolled infection, another autoimmune disease, pregnancy or lactation was excluded. Diagnoses relied on clinical symptoms, serum thyroxine and TRAb, thyroid ultrasound and orbital computed tomography. PBMCs were separated from approximately 10 ml of fresh peripheral blood using Ficoll-Paque density gradient centrifugation. Total RNA was extracted with Trizol reagent, and quality was checked on an Agilent 2100 Bioanalyzer. This clonotype appeared many times. The specificity of this receptor is unknown. No base-level quality is on record; no much larger clone is a single base apart.

The chain was built from TRBV12-3 or TRBV12-4 and TRBJ1-3, with TRBD1 as a weak D call on 6 bases. The source material was blood. The sequence derives from a middle-aged woman with Graves' ophthalmopathy. The encoded CDR3 is CASSNRVSIYF. In nucleotide form, the sequence is TGTGCCAGCAGTAACAGGGTGTCCATATATTTT.